This record covers a single TCR beta chain. Its antigen remains unidentified. These data originate in a study of T-cell reconstitution after alpha-beta-depleted transplantation in children. Preparation of the TCRbeta library involved a method that used unique molecular identifiers. TCRdb reprocessed the PCR reads via MiXCR and lists one record per CDR3 protein. Found here are some 440,000 distinct CDR3 sequences, about a sixth of them singletons; the top ten hold roughly 29%. Trimming pared 2 bases from V and 6 bases from J, leaving 13 bases between. The germline CDR1 and CDR2 sequences are DFQATT and SNEGSKA (reference sequence). This CDR3 is built from 13 residues. Findings of the study overall: Where alpha-beta T cells came from about two months after transplant was reportedly several hundred expanded graft clones. Surviving recipient cells, namely T cells and thymic progenitors, were the source of high day-60 TCRbeta diversity in some patients.

This chain joins TRBV20-1 and TRBJ2-5, with D possibly being TRBD1 (6 bases). The starting material was PBMCs, mostly from graft donor cells, obtained 360 days after TCRalphabeta/CD19-depleted stem cell transplant. The sequence was obtained from a boy under two years old who had a stem cell transplant for Wiskott-Aldrich syndrome, so the T cells may come from the graft donor. The DNA of the CDR3 is TGCAGTGCTAGATCCAGGGGCAGGCAGACCCAGTACTTC. It encodes CSARSRGRQTQYF.